This T cell receptor (beta chain) was sequenced for a study of blood T cells in healthy people across ages. About the research overall: There was about one barcoded beta molecule captured by template switching per two T cells. Overall study findings and caveats: No one knew whether donors had CMV, which possibly confounded expanded clonotype changes.

This clonotype came up many times. Antigen unknown. Every participating donor contributed 7.5 to 10 milliliters of peripheral blood through a draw. Alongside a J-beta primer mix, a sample-barcoded 5' primer served in a second PCR lasting about 7 to 11 cycles. Every cDNA molecule carried a tag from a template-switch adaptor bearing 12 random nucleotides. TCRdb analysed the 5' RACE reads with MiXCR anew, one entry per CDR3 protein. The sample lists about 1.1 million distinct CDR3 sequences; under 40% were seen once. V lost 6 bases, J lost 4 bases, and 8 bases stayed unmatched. The CDR3 has 14 amino acids.

The TCR was taken from a man younger than 30 in good health. This sequence joins TRBV12-3 or TRBV12-4 and TRBJ1-2; TRBD1 agrees at 7 bases. Sequenced input: blood. The CDR3 loop reads CASSLQGITYGYTF. DNA for the CDR3: TGTGCCAGCAGCCTACAGGGGATCACCTATGGCTACACCTTC.